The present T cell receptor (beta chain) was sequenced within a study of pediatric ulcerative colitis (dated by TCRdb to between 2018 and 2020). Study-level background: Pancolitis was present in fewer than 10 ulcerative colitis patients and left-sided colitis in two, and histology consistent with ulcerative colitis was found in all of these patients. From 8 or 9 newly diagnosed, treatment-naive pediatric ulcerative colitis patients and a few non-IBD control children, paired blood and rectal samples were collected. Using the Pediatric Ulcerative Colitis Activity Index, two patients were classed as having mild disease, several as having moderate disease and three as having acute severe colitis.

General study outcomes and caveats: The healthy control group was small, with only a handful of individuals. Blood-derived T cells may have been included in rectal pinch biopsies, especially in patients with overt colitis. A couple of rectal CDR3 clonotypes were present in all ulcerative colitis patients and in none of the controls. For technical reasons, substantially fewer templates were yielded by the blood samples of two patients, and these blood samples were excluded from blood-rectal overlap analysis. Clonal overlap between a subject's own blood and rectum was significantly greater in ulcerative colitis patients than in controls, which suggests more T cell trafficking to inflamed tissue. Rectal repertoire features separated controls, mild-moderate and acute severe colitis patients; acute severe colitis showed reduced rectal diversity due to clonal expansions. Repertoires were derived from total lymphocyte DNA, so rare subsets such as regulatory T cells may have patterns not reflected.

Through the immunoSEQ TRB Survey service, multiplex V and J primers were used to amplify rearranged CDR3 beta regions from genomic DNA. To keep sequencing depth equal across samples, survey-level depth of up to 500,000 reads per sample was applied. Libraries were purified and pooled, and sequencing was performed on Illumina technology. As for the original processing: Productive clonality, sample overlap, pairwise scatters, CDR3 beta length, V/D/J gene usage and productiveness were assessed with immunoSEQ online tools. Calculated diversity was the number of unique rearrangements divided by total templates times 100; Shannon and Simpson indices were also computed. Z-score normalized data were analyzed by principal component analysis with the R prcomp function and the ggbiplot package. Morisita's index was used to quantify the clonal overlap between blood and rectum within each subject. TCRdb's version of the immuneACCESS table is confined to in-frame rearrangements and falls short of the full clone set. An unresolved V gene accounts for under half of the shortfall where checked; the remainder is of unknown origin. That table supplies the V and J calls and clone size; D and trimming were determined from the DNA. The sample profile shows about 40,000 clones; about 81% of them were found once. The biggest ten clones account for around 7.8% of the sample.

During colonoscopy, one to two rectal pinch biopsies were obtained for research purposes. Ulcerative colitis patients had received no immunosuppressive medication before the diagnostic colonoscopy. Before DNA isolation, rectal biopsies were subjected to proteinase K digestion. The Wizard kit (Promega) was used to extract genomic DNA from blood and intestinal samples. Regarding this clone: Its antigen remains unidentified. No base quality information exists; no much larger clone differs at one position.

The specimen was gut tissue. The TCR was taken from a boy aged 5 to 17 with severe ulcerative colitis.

The nucleotides read TGTGCCAGCAGCTGGGGGGCTACCGGGGAGCTGTTTTTT. Its translation reads: CASSWGATGELFF. In this chain, TRBV11-2 is recombined with TRBJ2-2; the D gene may be TRBD1 or TRBD2, since each aligns over 6 bases. There are 13 amino acids in the CDR3, from cysteine to phenylalanine inclusive. The read is trimmed to its CDR3 DNA, 39 bases read in frame from base 1. Trimming at the junction amounts to 4 bases on V and 5 bases on J, and the germline ends lie 8 bases apart. From the germline V gene, CDR1 is SGHAT and CDR2 is FQNNGV.